One and the same sample provided the 4 T cell receptor beta chains below, sequenced in a study of blood T cell repertoires in COVID-19. Profiled with immunoSEQ multiplex PCR; TCRdb holds only in-frame clones, not every one. The table shows over 85,000 clones, with about 85% occurring only once. Sequencing input: peripheral blood. These receptors were collected from a woman aged 80 or older with COVID-19, enrolled during active disease.

The chain combines TRBV18 with TRBJ1-3, with a weak D call TRBD1 (5 bases). The CDR3 has 15 amino acids. Germline V lookup: CDR1 KGHSH, CDR2 LQKENI. V lost 1 base and J lost 4, with 11 bases in between. The CDR3 loop reads CASSPRQGQGNTIYF. CDR3 nucleotide sequence: TGTGCCAGCTCACCACGCCAGGGTCAAGGAAACACCATATATTTT.

The chain recombines TRBV5-1 with TRBJ2-7, with a possible D match to TRBD2 (6 bases). Between the trimmed V and J ends, which lost 2 bases and 2 bases, there was a span of 14 bases. Germline loops: CDR1 SGHRS, CDR2 YFSETQ. CDR3 size: 15 residues. CDR3 DNA sequence: TGCGCCAGCAGCTTTGGAGGGAGGACAACCTACGAGCAGTACTTC. Translating it yields CASSFGGRTTYEQYF.

The chain has TRBV4-1 and TRBJ1-6; no reliable D call. The CDR3 spans 18 residues. Between the trimmed V and J ends, which lost 3 bases and 7 bases, there was a span of 22 bases. Per germline, CDR1 MGHRA and CDR2 YSYEKL. CDR3 bases: TGCGCCAGCAGCCACCTGGGAACCGGGAGCGGAGGGAATTCACCCCTCCACTTT. It is translated as CASSHLGTGSGGNSPLHF.

The V and J genes are TRBV19 and TRBJ1-2, with D perhaps matching TRBD1 (6 bases). The CDR3 is 15 residues long. V lost 7 bases to trimming and J lost 2 bases, with 17 bases between them. CDR1 LNHDA and CDR2 SQIVND come from the germline V gene (reference sequence). CDR3 region: CASTDTGSFNYGYTF. The CDR3 nucleotides are TGTGCCAGTACCGATACAGGGTCCTTCAACTATGGCTACACCTTC.